One TCR beta chain is described in this entry. What it binds is not known. The protocol was immunoSEQ multiplex PCR, while the TCRdb copy is restricted to in-frame clones and leaves out a portion. The top ten clones hold about 1.5% of a sample with over 65,000 clones, 65% to 85% of them seen once. These data belong to a study of T cells in localized non-small cell lung cancer. The germline gives CDR1 SQVTM, CDR2 ANQGSEA. V was clipped by 2 bases and J by 2 bases, with 10 bases between them. The CDR3 has 14 amino acids. General study points: Prolonged overall survival went with higher T cell density in the blood. One tumor region alone was sequenced, and heterogeneity therefore remains possible. The study found T cell clonality highest in uninvolved adjacent lung, above tumor. Adjacent lung exhibited a median of approximately 50 among the 100 most abundant tumor clones.

The rearrangement uses TRBV29-1 and TRBJ2-1; no firm D call. The source of this sequence is a female donor older than 55 with stage I lung adenocarcinoma. Sequenced here: peripheral blood, sampled before any cancer treatment. As DNA, the CDR3 is TGCAGCGTTGAAACGGGTTCCACCTACAATGAGCAGTTCTTC. Amino acids: CSVETGSTYNEQFF.